Included here is one TCR beta chain sequence, with context. Its target is unknown. The data belong to a study of a mutant IDH1 vaccine in newly diagnosed glioma. About the research overall: Onset of vaccination occurred 4-6 weeks following radiotherapy alone, or with temozolomide cycles. It was radiotherapy, temozolomide, or both that patients received previously, with most receiving both.

TCRdb keeps only in-frame clones here, not all; method: immunoSEQ multiplex PCR. In the table there are tens of thousands of clones, approximately 85% of which are singletons. Time point here: week 23, last vaccination. The investigators gave 300 ug of mutant IDH1 20-mer peptide in each vaccine dose, together with topical imiquimod. Donor tumors were new WHO grade 3 or 4 IDH1-mutant, ATRX-lost astrocytomas. Germline V gene lookup returns CDR1 SNHLY and CDR2 FYNNEI. The CDR3 is 15 amino acids. Unmatched junction bases numbered 6, after V lost 5 bases and J lost 4 bases. The sequence was obtained from a man younger than 45 with glioma. Some clones in this sample may be carry-over from other donors' samples. Material: PBMCs, obtained from a glioma patient whose treatment included an IDH1 peptide vaccine. The chain joins TRBV2 to TRBJ2-3; 10 positions agree with TRBD2. The CDR3 nucleotides read TGTGCCAGCAGTTTACTAGCGGGAAGATCAGATACGCAGTATTTT. It encodes CASSLLAGRSDTQYF.